This is a list of T cell receptor beta chains from one sample in a study of T cell repertoires in aging, cancer and after chemotherapy. Each CDR3 protein gets one entry after TCRdb re-called the multiplex PCR reads with MiXCR. Of 3,600 or so distinct CDR3 sequences listed, over 25% are singletons. Material: blood. These receptors came from a human donor with a solid tumor. Both conserved end residues are part of each CDR3. The size entry is marked missing in some rows and otherwise reads once, few, many or a size class.

v_gene,j_gene,abundance,len,CDR3aa
TRBV19,TRBJ1-4,.,14,CASSIGQGNEKLFF
TRBV4-1,TRBJ1-3,.,17,CASSQDRPEASGNTIYF
TRBV6-5,TRBJ2-7,.,14,CARGRDSPPYEQYF
TRBV27,TRBJ2-3,few,15,CASSGLAGVTDTQYF
TRBV27,TRBJ1-2,few,14,CASSLGWDRDGYTF
TRBV20-1,TRBJ2-7,.,13,CSAGRLAGNEQYF
TRBV6-5,TRBJ1-2,few,14,CASSPKGQTYGYTF
TRBV7-3,TRBJ2-3,.,15,CASRPGGGRADTQYF
TRBV6-5,TRBJ1-2,few,15,CASSYTGQGAGGYTF
TRBV6-2/TRBV6-3,TRBJ2-5,few,13,CASRTPLRETQYF
TRBV27,TRBJ2-3,medium-sized,14,CASSRRGLSDTQYF
TRBV24-1,TRBJ2-3,few,15,CATSDRTGGTDTQYF
TRBV6-5,TRBJ1-5,few,15,CASSAAGTGEQPQHF
TRBV5-6,TRBJ2-5,medium-sized,15,CASSLGGFGAETQYF
TRBV6-5,TRBJ1-1,few,15,CASRVSRLRGAEAFF
TRBV18,TRBJ2-3,few,17,CASSQPGVFPTTDTQYF
TRBV4-1,TRBJ1-6,once,18,CASSQKMSASSYNSPLHF
TRBV30,TRBJ1-2,.,13,CAWSAYALGGYTF
TRBV18,TRBJ1-1,.,12,CASSPANTEAFF
TRBV18,TRBJ1-2,few,15,CASSLSGTGNYGYTF
TRBV20-1,TRBJ1-5,few,16,CSARRPTGAPGQPQHF
TRBV7-9,TRBJ2-3,.,17,CASSLWGTSGITDTQYF
TRBV30,TRBJ2-1,.,15,CAWSGAGGAHNEQFF
TRBV6-5,TRBJ2-7,medium-sized,13,CASSYSARNEQYF
TRBV6-6,TRBJ1-1,.,13,CASSQTDSFGAFF
TRBV6-5,TRBJ1-5,.,15,CASRRDRGGNQPQHF
TRBV15,TRBJ1-1,.,13,CATSPGVNTEAFF
TRBV18,TRBJ1-5,.,15,CASSQESLSNQPQHF
TRBV29-1,TRBJ2-5,medium-sized,19,CSVDSFAEQGLSPQETQYF